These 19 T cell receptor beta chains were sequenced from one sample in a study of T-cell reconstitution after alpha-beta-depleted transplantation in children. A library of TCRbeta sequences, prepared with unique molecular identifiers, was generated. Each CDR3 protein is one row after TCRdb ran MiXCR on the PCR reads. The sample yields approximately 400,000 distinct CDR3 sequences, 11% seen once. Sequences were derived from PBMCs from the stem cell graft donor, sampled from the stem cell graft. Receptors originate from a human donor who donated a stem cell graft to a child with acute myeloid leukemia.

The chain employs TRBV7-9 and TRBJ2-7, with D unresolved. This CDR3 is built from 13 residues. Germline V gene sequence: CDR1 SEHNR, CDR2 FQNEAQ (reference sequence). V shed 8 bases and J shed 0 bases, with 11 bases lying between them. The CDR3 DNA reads TGTGCCAGCGAAGGGCCCACCTCCTACGAGCAGTACTTC. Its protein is CASEGPTSYEQYF.

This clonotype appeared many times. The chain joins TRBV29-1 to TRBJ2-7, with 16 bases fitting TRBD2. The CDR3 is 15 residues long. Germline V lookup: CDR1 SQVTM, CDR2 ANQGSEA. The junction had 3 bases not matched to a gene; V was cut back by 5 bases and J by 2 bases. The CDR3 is CSVSGTSGGAYEQYF. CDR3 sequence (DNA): TGCAGCGTTTCCGGGACTAGCGGGGGGGCCTACGAGCAGTACTTC.

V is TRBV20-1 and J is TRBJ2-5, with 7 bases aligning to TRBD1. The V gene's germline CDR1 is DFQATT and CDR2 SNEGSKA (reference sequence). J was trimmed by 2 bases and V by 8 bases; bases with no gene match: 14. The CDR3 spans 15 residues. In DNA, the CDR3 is TGCAGTACTGCTATCCCCGGGACAGCTCAAGAGACCCAGTACTTC. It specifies CSTAIPGTAQETQYF.

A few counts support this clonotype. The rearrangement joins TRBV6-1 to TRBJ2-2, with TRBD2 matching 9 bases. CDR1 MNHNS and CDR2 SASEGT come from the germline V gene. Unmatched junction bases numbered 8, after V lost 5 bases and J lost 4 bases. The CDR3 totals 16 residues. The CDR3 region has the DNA TGTGCCAGCAGTCAACAGGGAGCGGGGGGCACCGGGGAGCTGTTTTTT. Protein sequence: CASSQQGAGGTGELFF.

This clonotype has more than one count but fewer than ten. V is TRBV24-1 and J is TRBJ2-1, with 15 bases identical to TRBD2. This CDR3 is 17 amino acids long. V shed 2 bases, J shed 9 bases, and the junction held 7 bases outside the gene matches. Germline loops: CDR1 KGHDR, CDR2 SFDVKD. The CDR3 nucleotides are TGTGCCACCAGTGATTCTTTTGGGACTAGCGGGAGGTCTGAGCAGTTCTTC. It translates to CATSDSFGTSGRSEQFF.

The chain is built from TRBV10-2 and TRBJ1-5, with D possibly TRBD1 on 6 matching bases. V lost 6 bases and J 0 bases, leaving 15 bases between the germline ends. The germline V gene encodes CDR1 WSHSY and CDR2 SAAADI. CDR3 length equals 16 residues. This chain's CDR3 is CASSSWDTDSNQPQHF. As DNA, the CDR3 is TGCGCCAGCAGCTCGTGGGACACGGATAGCAATCAGCCCCAGCATTTT.

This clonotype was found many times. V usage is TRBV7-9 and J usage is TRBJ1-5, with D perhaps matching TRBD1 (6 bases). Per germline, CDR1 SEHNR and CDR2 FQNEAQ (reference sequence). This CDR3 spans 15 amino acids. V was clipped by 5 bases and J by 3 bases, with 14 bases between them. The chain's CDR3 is CASSPSGTYNQPQHF. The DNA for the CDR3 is TGTGCCAGCAGCCCCTCAGGGACATACAATCAGCCCCAGCATTTT.

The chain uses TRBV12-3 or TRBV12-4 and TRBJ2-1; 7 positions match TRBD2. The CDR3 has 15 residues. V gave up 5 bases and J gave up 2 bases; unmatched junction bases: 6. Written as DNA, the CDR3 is TGTGCCAGCAGTACCCTACGGGAGGCCTACAATGAGCAGTTCTTC. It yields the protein CASSTLREAYNEQFF.

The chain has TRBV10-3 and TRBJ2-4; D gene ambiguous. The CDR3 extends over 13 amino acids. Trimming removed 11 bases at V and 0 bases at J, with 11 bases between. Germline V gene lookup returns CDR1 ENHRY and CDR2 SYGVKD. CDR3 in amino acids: CAVYSIAKNIQYF. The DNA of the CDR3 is TGTGCCGTCTATTCTATAGCCAAAAACATTCAGTACTTC.

The DNA of the CDR3 is TGCGCCAGCAGCGCCCGGACAGGAACCTATGGCTACACCTTC. Protein sequence: CASSARTGTYGYTF. The chain combines TRBV5-1 with TRBJ1-2; 7 bases match TRBD1. The CDR3 totals 14 residues. The V segment lost 4 bases and the J segment 4 bases; nucleotides outside the gene matches: 7. CDR1 and CDR2 from the germline V gene are SGHRS and YFSETQ.

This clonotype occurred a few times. The CDR3 sequence is CSASRGLTEAFF. The DNA of the CDR3 is TGCAGTGCTAGTCGGGGCCTCACTGAAGCTTTCTTT. V is TRBV20-1 and J is TRBJ1-1; D perhaps matches TRBD1 (5 bases). Trimming cost V 3 bases and J 4 bases, with 9 bases left between them. The CDR3 runs to 12 residues. Germline CDR1 DFQATT, CDR2 SNEGSKA (reference sequence).

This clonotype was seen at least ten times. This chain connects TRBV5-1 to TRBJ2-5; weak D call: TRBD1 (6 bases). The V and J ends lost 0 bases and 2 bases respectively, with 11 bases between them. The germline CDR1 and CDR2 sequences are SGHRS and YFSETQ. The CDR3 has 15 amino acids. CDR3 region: CASSLVVQGQETQYF. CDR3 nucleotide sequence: TGCGCCAGCAGCTTGGTGGTACAGGGACAAGAGACCCAGTACTTC.

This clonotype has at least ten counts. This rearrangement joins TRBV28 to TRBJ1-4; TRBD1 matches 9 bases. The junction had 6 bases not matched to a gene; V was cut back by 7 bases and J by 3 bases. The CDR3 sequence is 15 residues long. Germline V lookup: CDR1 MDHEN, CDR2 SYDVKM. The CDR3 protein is CASTSGTGPNEKLFF. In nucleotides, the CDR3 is TGTGCCAGCACCTCCGGGACAGGGCCTAATGAAAAACTGTTTTTT.

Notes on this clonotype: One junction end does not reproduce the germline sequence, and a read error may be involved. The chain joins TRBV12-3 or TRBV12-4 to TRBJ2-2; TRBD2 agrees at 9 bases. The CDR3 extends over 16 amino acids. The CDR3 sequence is CASSLAGSANTGELFF. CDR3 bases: TGTGCCAGCAGTCTAGCGGGAAGCGCGAACACCGGGGAGCTGTTTTTT.

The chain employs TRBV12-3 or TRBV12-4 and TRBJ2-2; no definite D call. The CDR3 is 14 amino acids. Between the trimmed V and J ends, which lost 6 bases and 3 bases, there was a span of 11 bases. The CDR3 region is CASRSGEHTGELFF. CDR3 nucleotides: TGTGCCAGCAGATCCGGTGAGCACACCGGGGAGCTGTTTTTT.

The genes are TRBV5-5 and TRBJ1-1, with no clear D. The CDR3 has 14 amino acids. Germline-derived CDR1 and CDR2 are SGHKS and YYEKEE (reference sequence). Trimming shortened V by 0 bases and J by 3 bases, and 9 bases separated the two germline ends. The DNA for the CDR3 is TGTGCCAGCAGCTTGGTCGTCCCAGACACTGAAGCTTTCTTT. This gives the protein CASSLVVPDTEAFF.

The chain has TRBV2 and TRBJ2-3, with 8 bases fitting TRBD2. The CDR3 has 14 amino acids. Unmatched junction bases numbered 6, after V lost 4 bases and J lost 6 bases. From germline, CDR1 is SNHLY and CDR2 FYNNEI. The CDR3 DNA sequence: TGTGCCAGCAGTGTATTAGCGGGGAGGGATACGCAGTATTTT. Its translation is CASSVLAGRDTQYF.

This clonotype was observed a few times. The CDR3 DNA sequence: TGCAGTGCTAGAGGTCTAGCGGCCGAGCAGTACTTC. It encodes CSARGLAAEQYF. J is TRBJ2-7 and V is TRBV20-1; 7 positions match TRBD2. V gave up 1 base and J gave up 6 bases; unmatched junction bases: 3. The CDR3 totals 12 residues. Germline values: CDR1 DFQATT, CDR2 SNEGSKA (reference sequence).

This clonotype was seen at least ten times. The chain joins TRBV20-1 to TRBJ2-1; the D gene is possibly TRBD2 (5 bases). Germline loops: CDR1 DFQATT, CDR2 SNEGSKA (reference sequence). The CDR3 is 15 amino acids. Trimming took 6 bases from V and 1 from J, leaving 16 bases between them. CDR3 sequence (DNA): TGCAGTGCCAAAGGACTTCTACTATCCTACAATGAGCAGTTCTTC. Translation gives CSAKGLLLSYNEQFF.